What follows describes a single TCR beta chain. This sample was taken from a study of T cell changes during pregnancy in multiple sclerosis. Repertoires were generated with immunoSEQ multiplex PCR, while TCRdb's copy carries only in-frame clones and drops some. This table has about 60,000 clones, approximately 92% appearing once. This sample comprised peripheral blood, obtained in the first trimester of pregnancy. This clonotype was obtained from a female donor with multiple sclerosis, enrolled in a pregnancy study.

The CDR3, as DNA: TGTGCCAGCGCGGGAGACAATGAGCAGTTCTTC. Translating gives CASAGDNEQFF. The chain couples TRBV2 to TRBJ2-1; 7 bases match TRBD2. Unmatched junction bases numbered 0, after V lost 8 bases and J lost 5 bases. Germline-derived CDR1 and CDR2 are SNHLY and FYNNEI. The CDR3 has 11 amino acids.